Here is one T cell receptor beta chain with its context. Its target is not known. This sample includes further DNA sequences coding for the same CDR3. Nominally healthy donors provided the samples, though records likely missed some immune exposures. Germline CDR1 SGHNT, CDR2 YYREEE (reference sequence). The trim removed 0 bases at V and 8 bases at J, leaving 3 bases unmatched. The CDR3 runs 15 residues. This record belongs to a study of cytomegalovirus exposure and HLA in healthy donors. Study conclusions and caveats: A list of about 180 TCR beta chains associated with cytomegalovirus was given. In the analysis, some V segments, TRBV6-2 and TRBV6-3 included, were excluded as indistinguishable.

PCR was performed using 60 Vbeta and 13 Jbeta primers. Clones were sequenced by immunoSEQ multiplex PCR, and TCRdb holds only the in-frame ones, with some missing. Here the sample spans 95,000 to 150,000 clones, more than 60% being singletons. This TCR derives from a woman aged 40-49 years in good health and CMV-seronegative. The V call is TRBV5-4, the J call TRBJ2-1; 12 bases are a match to TRBD2. The sample taken for sequencing was PBMCs. The CDR3, as DNA: TGTGCCAGCAGCTTGGCACTAGCGGGGGGTCATGAGCAGTTCTTC. Protein: CASSLALAGGHEQFF. The complete variable domain, with remaining parts taken from reference TRBV5-4 and TRBJ2-1, reads ETGVTQSPTHLIKTRGQQVTLRCSSQSGHNTVSWYQQALGQGPQFIFQYYREEENGRGNFPPRFSGLQFPNYSSELNVNALELDDSALYLCASSLALAGGHEQFFGPGTRLTVL.